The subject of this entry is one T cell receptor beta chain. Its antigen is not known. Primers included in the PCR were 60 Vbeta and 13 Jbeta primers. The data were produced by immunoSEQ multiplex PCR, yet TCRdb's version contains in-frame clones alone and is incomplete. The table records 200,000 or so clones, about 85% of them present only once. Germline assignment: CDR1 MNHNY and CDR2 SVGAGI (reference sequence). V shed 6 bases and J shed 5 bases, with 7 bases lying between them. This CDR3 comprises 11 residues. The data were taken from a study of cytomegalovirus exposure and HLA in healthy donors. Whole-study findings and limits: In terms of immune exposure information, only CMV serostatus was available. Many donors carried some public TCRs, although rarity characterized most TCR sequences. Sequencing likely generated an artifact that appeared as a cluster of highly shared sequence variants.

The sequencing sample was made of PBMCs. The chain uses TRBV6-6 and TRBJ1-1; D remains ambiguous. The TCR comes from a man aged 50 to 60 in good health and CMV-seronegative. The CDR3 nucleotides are TGTGCCAGCAGGAGAGAGACTGAAGCTTTCTTT. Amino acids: CASRRETEAFF.